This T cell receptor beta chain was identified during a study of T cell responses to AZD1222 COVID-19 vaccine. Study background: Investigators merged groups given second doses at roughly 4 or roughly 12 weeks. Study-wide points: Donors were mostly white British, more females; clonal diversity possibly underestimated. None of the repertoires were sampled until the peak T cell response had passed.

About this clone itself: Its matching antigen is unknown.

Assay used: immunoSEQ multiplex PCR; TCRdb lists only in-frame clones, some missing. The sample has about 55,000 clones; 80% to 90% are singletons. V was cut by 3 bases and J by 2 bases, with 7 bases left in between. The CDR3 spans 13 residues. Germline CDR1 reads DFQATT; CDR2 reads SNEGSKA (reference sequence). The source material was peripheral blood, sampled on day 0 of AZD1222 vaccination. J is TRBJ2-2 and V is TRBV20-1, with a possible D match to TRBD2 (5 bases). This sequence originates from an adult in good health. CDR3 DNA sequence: TGCAGTGCTAGTCGGGGAAACACCGGGGAGCTGTTTTTT. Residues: CSASRGNTGELFF.